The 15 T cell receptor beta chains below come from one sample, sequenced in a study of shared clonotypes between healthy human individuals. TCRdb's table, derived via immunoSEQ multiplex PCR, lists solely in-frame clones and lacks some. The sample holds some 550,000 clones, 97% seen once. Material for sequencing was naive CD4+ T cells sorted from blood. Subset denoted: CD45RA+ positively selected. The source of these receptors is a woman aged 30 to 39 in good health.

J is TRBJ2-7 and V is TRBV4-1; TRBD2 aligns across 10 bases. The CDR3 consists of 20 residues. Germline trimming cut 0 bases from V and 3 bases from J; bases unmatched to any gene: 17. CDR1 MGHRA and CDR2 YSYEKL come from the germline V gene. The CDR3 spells CASSQEIPSTIAGGLYEQYF. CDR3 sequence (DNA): TGCGCCAGCAGCCAAGAGATCCCCTCAACTATAGCGGGAGGTCTCTACGAGCAGTACTTC.

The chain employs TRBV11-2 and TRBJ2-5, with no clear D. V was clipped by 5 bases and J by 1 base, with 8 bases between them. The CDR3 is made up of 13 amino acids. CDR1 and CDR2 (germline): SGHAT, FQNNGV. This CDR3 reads CASSLVPQETQYF. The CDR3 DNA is TGTGCCAGCAGCCTCGTCCCCCAAGAGACCCAGTACTTC.

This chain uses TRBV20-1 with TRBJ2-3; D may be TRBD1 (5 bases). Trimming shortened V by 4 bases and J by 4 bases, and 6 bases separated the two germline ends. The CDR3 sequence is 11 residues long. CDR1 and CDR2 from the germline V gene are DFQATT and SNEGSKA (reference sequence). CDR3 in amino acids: CSAIQADTQYF. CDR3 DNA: TGCAGTGCTATACAGGCAGATACGCAGTATTTT.

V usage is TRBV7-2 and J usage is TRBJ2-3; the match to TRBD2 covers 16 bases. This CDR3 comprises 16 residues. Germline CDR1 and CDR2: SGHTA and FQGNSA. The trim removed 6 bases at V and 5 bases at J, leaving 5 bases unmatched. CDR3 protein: CASREGTSGRGDTQYF. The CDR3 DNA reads TGTGCCAGCAGAGAAGGGACTAGCGGGAGGGGAGATACGCAGTATTTT. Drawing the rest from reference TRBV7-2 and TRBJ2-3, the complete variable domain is GAGVSQSPSNKVTEKGKDVELRCDPISGHTALYWYRQSLGQGLEFLIYFQGNSAPDKSGLPSDRFSAERTGGSVSTLTIQRTQQEDSAVYLCASREGTSGRGDTQYFGPGTRLTVL.

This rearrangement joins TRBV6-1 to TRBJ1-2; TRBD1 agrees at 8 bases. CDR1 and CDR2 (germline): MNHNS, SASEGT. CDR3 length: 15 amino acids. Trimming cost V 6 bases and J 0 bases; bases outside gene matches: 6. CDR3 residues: CASRESGQANYGYTF. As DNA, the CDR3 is TGTGCCAGCAGGGAATCGGGACAGGCTAACTATGGCTACACCTTC.

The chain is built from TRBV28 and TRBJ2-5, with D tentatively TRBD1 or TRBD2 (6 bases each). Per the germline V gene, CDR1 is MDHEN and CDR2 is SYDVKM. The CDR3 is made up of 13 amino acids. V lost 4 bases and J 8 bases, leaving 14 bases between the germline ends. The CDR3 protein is CASSSPPGGTQYF. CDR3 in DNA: TGTGCCAGCAGTTCCCCCCCCGGGGGCACCCAGTACTTC.

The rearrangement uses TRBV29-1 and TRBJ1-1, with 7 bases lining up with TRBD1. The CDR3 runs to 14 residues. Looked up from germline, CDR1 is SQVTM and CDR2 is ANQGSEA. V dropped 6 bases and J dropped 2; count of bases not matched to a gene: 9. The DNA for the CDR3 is TGCAGCGTATGTGGGGACAGACCCAACACTGAAGCTTTCTTT. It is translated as CSVCGDRPNTEAFF. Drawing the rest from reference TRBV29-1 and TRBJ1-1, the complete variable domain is SAVISQKPSRDICQRGTSLTIQCQVDSQVTMMFWYRQQPGQSLTLIATANQGSEATYESGFVIDKFPISRPNLTFSTLTVSNMSPEDSSIYLCSVCGDRPNTEAFFGQGTRLTVV.

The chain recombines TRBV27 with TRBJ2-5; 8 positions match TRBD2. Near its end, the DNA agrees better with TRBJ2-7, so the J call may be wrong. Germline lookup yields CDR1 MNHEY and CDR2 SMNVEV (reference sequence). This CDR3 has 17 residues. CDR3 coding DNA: TGTGCCAGCAGCCTACGGGCGGGAGGTACTAGCTCCTACGAGCAGTACTTC. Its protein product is CASSLRAGGTSSYEQYF.

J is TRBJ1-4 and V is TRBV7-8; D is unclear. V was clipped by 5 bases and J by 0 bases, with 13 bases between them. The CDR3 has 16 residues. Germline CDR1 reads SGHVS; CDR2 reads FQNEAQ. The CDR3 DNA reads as TGTGCCAGCAGCAAAGCTAGGGTAGCAACTAATGAAAAACTGTTTTTT. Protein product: CASSKARVATNEKLFF.

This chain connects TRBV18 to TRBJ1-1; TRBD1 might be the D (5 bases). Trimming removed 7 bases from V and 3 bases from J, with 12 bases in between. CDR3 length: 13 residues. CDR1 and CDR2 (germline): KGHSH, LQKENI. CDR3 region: CASCAREYTEAFF. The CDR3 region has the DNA TGTGCCAGCTGTGCCAGGGAATACACTGAAGCTTTCTTT.

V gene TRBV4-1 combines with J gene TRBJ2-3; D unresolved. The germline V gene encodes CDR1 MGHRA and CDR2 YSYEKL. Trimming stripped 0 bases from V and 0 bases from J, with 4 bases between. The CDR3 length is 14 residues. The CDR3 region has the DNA TGCGCCAGCAGCCAAGATTGGAGCACAGATACGCAGTATTTT. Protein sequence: CASSQDWSTDTQYF.

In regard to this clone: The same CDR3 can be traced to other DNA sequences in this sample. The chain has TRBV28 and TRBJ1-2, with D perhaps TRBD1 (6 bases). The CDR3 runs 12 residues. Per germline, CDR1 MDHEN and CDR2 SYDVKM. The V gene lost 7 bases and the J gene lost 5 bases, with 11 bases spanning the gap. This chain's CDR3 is CASTLGGYGYTF. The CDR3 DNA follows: TGTGCCAGCACCCTAGGGGGTTATGGCTACACCTTC.

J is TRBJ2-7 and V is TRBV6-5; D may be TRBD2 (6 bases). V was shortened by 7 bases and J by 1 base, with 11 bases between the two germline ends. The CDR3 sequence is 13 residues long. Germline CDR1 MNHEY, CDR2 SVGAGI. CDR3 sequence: CASTPAGSYEQYF. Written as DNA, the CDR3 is TGTGCCAGCACGCCGGCGGGGTCCTACGAGCAGTACTTC.

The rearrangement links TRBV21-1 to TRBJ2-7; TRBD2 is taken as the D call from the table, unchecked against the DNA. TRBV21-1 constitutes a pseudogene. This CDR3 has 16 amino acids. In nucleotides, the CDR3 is TGTGCCAGCAGCAAAAGGGCTTCTAGCGGGACGTCCGAGCAGTACTTC. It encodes CASSKRASSGTSEQYF.

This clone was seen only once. DNA for the CDR3: TGTGCCAGCAGTTTGGCCTATCAGCCCCAGCATTTT. Its protein product is CASSLAYQPQHF. The chain has TRBV28 and TRBJ1-5; no clear D gene. CDR1 is MDHEN, CDR2 SYDVKM, per germline. The V end was cut by 3 bases, the J end by 5 bases, with 5 bases between. The CDR3 consists of 12 residues.